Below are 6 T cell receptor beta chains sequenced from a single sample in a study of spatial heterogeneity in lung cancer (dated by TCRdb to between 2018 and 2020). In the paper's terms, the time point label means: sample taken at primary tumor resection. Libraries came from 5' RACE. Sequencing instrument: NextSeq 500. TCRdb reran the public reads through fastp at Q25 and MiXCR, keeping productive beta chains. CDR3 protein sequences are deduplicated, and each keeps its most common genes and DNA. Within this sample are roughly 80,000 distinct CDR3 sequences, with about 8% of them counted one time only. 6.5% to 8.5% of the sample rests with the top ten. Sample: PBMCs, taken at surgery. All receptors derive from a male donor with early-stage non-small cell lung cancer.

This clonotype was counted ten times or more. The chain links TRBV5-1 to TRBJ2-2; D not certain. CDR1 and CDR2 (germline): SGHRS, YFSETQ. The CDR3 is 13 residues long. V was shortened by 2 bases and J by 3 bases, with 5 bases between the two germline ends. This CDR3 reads CASSFRDTGELFF. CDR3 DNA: TGCGCCAGCAGCTTCCGGGACACCGGGGAGCTGTTTTTT.

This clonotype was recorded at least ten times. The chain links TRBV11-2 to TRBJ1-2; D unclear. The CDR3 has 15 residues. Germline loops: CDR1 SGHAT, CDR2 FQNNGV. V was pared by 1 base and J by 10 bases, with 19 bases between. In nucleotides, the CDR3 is TGTGCCAGCAGCTTAGGCACTTCTTCGGCGCAGAACTACACCTTC. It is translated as CASSLGTSSAQNYTF.

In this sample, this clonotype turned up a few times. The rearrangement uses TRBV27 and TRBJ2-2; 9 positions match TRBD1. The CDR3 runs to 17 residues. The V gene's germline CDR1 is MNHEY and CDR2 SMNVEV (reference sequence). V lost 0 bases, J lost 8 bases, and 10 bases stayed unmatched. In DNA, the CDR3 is TGTGCCAGCAGTTTATCTTCCGGGACAGGGATTTCGGGGGAGCTGTTTTTT. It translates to CASSLSSGTGISGELFF.

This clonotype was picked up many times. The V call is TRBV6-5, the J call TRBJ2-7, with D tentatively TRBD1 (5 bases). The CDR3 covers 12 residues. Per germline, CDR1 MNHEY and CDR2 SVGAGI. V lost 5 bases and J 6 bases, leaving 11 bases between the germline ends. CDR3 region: CASSGTRGEQYF. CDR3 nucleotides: TGTGCCAGCAGTGGTACAAGGGGCGAGCAGTACTTC.

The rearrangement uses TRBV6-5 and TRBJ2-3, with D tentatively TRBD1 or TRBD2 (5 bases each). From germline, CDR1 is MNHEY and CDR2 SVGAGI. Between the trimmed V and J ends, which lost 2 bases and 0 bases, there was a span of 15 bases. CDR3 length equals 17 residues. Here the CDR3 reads CASSYLVEGPSTDTQYF. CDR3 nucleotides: TGTGCCAGCAGTTACCTGGTCGAGGGACCTAGCACAGATACGCAGTATTTT.

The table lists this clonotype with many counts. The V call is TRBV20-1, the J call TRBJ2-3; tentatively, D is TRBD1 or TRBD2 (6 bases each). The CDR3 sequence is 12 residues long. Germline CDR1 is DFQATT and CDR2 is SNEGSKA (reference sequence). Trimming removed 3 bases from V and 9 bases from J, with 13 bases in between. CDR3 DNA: TGCAGTGCTAGCTCCCAGGGGAGGACGCAGTATTTT. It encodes CSASSQGRTQYF.